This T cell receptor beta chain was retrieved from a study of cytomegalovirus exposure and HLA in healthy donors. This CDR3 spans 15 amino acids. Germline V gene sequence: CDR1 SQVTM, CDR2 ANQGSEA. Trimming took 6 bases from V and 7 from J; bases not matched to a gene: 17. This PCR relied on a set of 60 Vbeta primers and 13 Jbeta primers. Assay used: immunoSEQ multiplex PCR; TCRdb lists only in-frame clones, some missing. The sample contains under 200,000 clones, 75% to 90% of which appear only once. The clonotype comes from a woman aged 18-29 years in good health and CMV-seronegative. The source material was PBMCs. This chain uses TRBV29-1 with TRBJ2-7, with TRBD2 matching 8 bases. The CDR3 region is CSVSGAGTSFKEQYF. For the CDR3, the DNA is TGCAGCGTCTCGGGTGCCGGGACTAGTTTTAAGGAGCAGTACTTC.